This TCR beta chain came from a study of T-cell memory formation after mild COVID-19. About the research overall: TCR clusters were largely donor specific.

5'RACE primed from the constant segment yielded TCR alpha and TCR beta cDNA libraries bearing sample barcodes and UMIs. MiXCR was run by TCRdb on the 5' RACE reads, yielding one entry per CDR3 protein. This sample yields around 250,000 distinct CDR3 sequences, of which about 17% are seen a single time; 22% belongs to the top ten. CDR1 is LGHDT, CDR2 YNNKEL, per germline (reference sequence). The CDR3 consists of 13 residues. V lost 1 base and J lost 7, with 8 bases in between. The sequence was obtained from a young man who had mild COVID-19 (a few samples of this study predate the infection). Cell type and time point are not known. The chain joins TRBV3-1 to TRBJ1-5, with D possibly being TRBD1 (5 bases). The sequenced sample was PBMCs or a T cell subset sorted from them (not recorded which). CDR3 amino acids: CASSQVEGQPQHF. For the CDR3, the DNA is TGTGCCAGCAGCCAAGTGGAGGGGCAGCCCCAGCATTTT.